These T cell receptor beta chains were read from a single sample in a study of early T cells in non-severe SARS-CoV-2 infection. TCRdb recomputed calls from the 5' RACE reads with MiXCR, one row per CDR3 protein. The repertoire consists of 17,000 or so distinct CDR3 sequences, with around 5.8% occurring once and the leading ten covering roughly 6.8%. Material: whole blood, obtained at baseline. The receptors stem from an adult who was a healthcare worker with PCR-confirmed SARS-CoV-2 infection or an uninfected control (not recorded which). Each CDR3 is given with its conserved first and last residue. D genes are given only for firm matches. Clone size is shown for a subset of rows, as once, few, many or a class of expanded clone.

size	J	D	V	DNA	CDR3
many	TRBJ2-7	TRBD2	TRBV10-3	TGTGCCATCAGTGAGCCGCCCTGGACTAGGATCGAGCAGTACTTC	CAISEPPWTRIEQYF
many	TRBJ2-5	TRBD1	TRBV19	TGTGCCAGTAGTTTTACCGGGACAGGGGAGACCCAGTACTTC	CASSFTGTGETQYF
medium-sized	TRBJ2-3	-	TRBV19	TGTGCCAGTAGTATTGTTGTTTCGGGGGCCCTAGCAAGAACAGATACGCAGTATTTT	CASSIVVSGALARTDTQYF
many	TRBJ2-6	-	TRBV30	TGTGCCTGGAGTGTATCGGGGCAGGCCTCAGCCAACGTCCTGACTTTC	CAWSVSGQASANVLTF
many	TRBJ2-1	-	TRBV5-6	TGTGCCAGCAGCTTGTTGAAAGGCGGGATCTACAATGAGCAGTTCTTC	CASSLLKGGIYNEQFF
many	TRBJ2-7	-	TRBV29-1	TGCAGCGCAATAGTCTACGTTCCAAGCTCCTACGAGCAGTACTTC	CSAIVYVPSSYEQYF
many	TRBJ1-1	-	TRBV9	TGTGCCAGCAGCGTAGGTGCAAAATTGAACACTGAAGCTTTCTTT	CASSVGAKLNTEAFF
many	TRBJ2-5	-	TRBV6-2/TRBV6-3	TGTGCCAGCAGTGGGACTGGACAAGAGACCCAGTACTTC	CASSGTGQETQYF
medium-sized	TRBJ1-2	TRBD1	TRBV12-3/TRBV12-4	TGTGCCAGCAGTTTAAGGGACAGGTGGTATGGCTACACCTTC	CASSLRDRWYGYTF
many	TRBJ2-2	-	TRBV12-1	TGTGCCAGCAGCTTCTGGCGTCAGAACACCGGGGAGCTGTTTTTT	CASSFWRQNTGELFF
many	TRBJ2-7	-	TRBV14	TGTGCCAGCAGCCAACTCAAAATCCACGGGGAGCAGTACTTC	CASSQLKIHGEQYF
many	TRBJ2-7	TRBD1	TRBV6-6	TGTGCCAGTAGACAGGGGGAGCCCTACGAGCAGTACTTC	CASRQGEPYEQYF
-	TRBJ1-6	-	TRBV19	TGTGCCAGTAGTTTGGGGATGTCAACCCTCCACTTT	CASSLGMSTLHF
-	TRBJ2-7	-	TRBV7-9	TGTGCCAGCAGCTTAGATGAGCCTCGATCTGTGGGGGAGCAGTACTTC	CASSLDEPRSVGEQYF
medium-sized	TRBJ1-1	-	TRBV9	TGTGCCAGCAGTTCAGGGGAACGGCTAAACACTGAAGCTTTCTTT	CASSSGERLNTEAFF
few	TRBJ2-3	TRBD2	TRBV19	TGTGCCAGTAGTCCACGGGGGGGAGTTAGCACAGATACGCAGTATTTT	CASSPRGGVSTDTQYF
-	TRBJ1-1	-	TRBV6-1	TGTGCCGGGGGAGAGAGGGACGCTGCTGCTTTCTTT	CAGGERDAAAFF
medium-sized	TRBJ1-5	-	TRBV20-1	TGCAGTGCAGTCGACAGGTCGTATAGCAATCAGCCCCAGCATTTT	CSAVDRSYSNQPQHF
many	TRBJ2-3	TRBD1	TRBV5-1	TGCGCCACGATGGCCGGGACAGGGGACGGTACGCAGTATTTT	CATMAGTGDGTQYF
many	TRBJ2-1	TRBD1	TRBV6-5	TGTGCCACTACGCCGGGACAGGGAGTACTCGAGCAGTTCTTC	CATTPGQGVLEQFF
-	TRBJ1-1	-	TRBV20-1	TGCAGTGCTCCCCGACGCCAACAGGTAGACACTGAAGCTTTCTTT	CSAPRRQQVDTEAFF
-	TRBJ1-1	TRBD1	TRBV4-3	TGCGCCAGCAGCCAGAACTTACAGGGGCCCAACACTGAAGCTTTCTTT	CASSQNLQGPNTEAFF
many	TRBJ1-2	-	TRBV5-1	TGCGCCAGCAGCTTGGAACGGGGAGGCTACACCTTC	CASSLERGGYTF
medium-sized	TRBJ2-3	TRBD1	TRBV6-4	TGTGCCAGCAGCGAGGGACAGACGAGCACAGATACGCAGTATTTT	CASSEGQTSTDTQYF
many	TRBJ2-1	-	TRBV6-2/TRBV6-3	TGTGCTAGCTGCAAAGACTACAATGAGCAGTTCTTC	CASCKDYNEQFF
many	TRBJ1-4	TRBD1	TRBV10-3	TGTGCCATCAGTGAGACAGGGGGTTCTAATGAAAAACTGTTTTTT	CAISETGGSNEKLFF
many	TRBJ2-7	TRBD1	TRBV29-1	TGCAGCGTAGCCGACAGGGGGAGCTCCTACGAGCAGTACTTC	CSVADRGSSYEQYF
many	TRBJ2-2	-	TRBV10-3	TGTGCCATCAGGGGGCTTACCGGGGAGCTGTTTTTT	CAIRGLTGELFF
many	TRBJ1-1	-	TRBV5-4	TGTGCCAGCAGCTTGGGTGGGAGTTTGACTGAAGCTTTCTTT	CASSLGGSLTEAFF
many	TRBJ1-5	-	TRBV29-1	TGCAGCGTTGTGGTTGCGGGGAATCAGCCCCAGCATTTT	CSVVVAGNQPQHF
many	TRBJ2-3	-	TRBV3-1	TGTGCCAGCAGCCAGGAAGGGGGACACTTCACAGATACGCAGTATTTT	CASSQEGGHFTDTQYF
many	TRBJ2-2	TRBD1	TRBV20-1	TGCAGTGCGAGACAGGGGGTGGGCACCGGGGAGCTGTTTTTT	CSARQGVGTGELFF